Described below is a single T cell receptor beta chain sequence and its context. The sample comes from a study of control samples from healthy donors and cancer patients. Clones were read by immunoSEQ multiplex PCR, and TCRdb kept only the in-frame ones, dropping some. The table has 60,000 to 95,000 clones, under 90% seen once; the top ten hold about 9.9%. Sequenced input: PBMCs. This receptor was identified in a woman in her forties or fifties with colorectal cancer.

In DNA, the CDR3 is TGTGCCAGCAGTTACGAGGTGGGACAACGAAGTAACACTGAAGCTTTCTTT. Amino acid sequence: CASSYEVGQRSNTEAFF. V gene TRBV6-2 or TRBV6-3 combines with J gene TRBJ1-1, with D perhaps matching TRBD1 (6 bases). Germline V gene sequence: CDR1 MNHEY, CDR2 SVGEGT. The CDR3 runs to 17 residues. V was trimmed by 2 bases and J by 2 bases, leaving 18 bases between them.